This paragraph reports one T cell receptor (beta chain). The data were obtained in a study of blood T cell repertoires in COVID-19. Across the whole study: Spain, Italy and the United States supplied samples that represented acute and convalescent COVID-19. The analysed material was cDNA or gDNA that came from T cells, B-cell-depleted T cells, or PBMCs.

The junction had 9 bases not matched to a gene; V was cut back by 4 bases and J by 6 bases. Germline lookup yields CDR1 SGHKS and CDR2 YYEKEE (reference sequence). CDR3 length: 15 residues. Authors' analysis steps: For nucleated cells, counts were estimated from reference gene primer amplification. Only in-frame clones appear in the TCRdb table, and some are missing; sequencing was by immunoSEQ multiplex PCR. Clonal size and the V and J genes are those of that table, whereas D and trimming came from the DNA. Here the sample spans tens of thousands of clones, 70% to 90% being singletons. V usage is TRBV5-5 and J usage is TRBJ1-5; TRBD1 aligns across 8 bases. The source material was peripheral blood. This receptor was identified in a man aged 70-80 years with acute or convalescent COVID-19. CDR3 amino acids: CASSKTTGVGQPQHF. CDR3 nucleotides: TGTGCCAGCAGCAAAACGACAGGGGTTGGTCAGCCCCAGCATTTT.